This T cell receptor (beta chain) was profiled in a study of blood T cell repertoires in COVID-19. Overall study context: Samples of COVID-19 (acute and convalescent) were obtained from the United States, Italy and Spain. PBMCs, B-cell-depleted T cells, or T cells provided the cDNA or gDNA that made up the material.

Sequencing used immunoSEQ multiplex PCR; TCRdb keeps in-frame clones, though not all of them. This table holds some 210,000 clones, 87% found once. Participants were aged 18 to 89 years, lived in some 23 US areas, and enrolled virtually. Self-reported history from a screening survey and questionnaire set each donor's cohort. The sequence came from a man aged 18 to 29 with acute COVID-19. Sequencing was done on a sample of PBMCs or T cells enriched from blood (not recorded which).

CDR3 region: CASTDFYEQYF. CDR3 DNA: TGTGCCAGCACCGACTTCTACGAGCAGTACTTC. The gene calls are TRBV6-5 and TRBJ2-7, with no clear D. The CDR3 extends over 11 amino acids. The germline V gene encodes CDR1 MNHEY and CDR2 SVGAGI. The ends were cut back, 7 bases at V and 3 bases at J, with 7 bases in the middle.